One T cell receptor beta chain is described in this entry. This entry is derived from a study of shared clonotypes between healthy human individuals. CDR1 is SGDLS, CDR2 YYNGEE, per germline. This CDR3 has 16 amino acids. The V end lost 0 bases, the J end lost 9 bases, and 19 bases lay between the germline ends. Positive CCR7 selection of CD45RO-negative cells yielded the naive CD8 cells, and terminally differentiated effector memory CD45RA+ cells were excluded. Deep level was the assay's run setting. TCRdb's table, derived via immunoSEQ multiplex PCR, lists solely in-frame clones and lacks some. Of about 2 million clones in the sample, 85% to 95% were seen once.

The clonotype was recovered from a man between 18 and 35 years old in good health. This chain uses TRBV9 with TRBJ2-1; a possible D gene is TRBD1 (6 bases). What was sequenced was naive CD8+ T cells sorted from blood. The CDR3 loop is CASSVEGRSTGTEQFF. DNA for the CDR3: TGTGCCAGCAGCGTAGAAGGCCGTTCGACAGGCACTGAGCAGTTCTTC.